This T cell receptor (beta chain) was captured in a study of neurological immune-mediated disorders. Germline CDR1 is MGHRA and CDR2 is YSYEKL. CDR3 length equals 15 residues. V lost 0 bases, J lost 5 bases, and 14 bases lay in between. TCRdb re-called the 5' RACE reads through MiXCR, storing one row per CDR3 protein. The sample gives almost 4,000 distinct CDR3 sequences, approximately 30% of which show up once; roughly 43% is in the top ten. The V call is TRBV4-1, the J call TRBJ2-7; D is possibly TRBD1 (5 bases). The specimen was CD8+ T cells from blood. This receptor was obtained from a man aged 50-59 years with HTLV-1-associated myelopathy (HAM/TSP). The CDR3 DNA follows: TGCGCCAGCAGCCAAGATCCCAGGGCCCCTAACGAGCAGTACTTC. This translates into CASSQDPRAPNEQYF.